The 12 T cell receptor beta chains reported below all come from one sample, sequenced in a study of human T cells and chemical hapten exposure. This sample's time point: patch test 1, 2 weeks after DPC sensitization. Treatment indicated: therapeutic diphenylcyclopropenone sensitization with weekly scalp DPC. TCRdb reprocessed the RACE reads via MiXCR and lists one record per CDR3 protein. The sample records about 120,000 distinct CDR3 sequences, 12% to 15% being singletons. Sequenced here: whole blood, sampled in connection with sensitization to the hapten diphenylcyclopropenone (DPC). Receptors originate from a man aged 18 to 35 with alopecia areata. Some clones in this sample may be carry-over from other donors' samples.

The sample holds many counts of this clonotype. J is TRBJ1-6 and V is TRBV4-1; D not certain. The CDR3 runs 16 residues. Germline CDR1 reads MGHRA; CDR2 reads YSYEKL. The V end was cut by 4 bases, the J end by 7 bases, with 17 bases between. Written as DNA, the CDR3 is TGCGCCAGCAGCCCCGCGATGGGAGGTCTCAATTCACCCCTCCACTTT. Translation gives CASSPAMGGLNSPLHF.

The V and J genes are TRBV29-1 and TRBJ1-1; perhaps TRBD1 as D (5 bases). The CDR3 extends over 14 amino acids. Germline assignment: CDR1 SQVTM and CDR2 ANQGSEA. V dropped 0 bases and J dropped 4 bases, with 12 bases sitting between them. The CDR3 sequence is CSVEDPLGGTEAFF. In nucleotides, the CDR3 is TGCAGCGTTGAAGATCCGTTGGGGGGCACTGAAGCTTTCTTT.

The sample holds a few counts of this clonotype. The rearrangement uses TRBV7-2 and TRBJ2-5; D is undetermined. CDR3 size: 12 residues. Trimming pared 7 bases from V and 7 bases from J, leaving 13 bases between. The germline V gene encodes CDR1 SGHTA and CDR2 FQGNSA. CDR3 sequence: CASTLYHPTQYF. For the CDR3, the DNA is TGTGCCAGCACCCTCTATCACCCGACCCAGTACTTC.

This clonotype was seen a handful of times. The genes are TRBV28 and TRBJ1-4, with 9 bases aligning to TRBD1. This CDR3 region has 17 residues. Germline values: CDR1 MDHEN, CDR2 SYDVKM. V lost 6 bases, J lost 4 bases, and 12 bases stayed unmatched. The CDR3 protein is CASSATGGSSSNEKLFF. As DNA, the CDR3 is TGTGCCAGCAGCGCCACAGGGGGCTCTAGTAGTAATGAAAAACTGTTTTTT.

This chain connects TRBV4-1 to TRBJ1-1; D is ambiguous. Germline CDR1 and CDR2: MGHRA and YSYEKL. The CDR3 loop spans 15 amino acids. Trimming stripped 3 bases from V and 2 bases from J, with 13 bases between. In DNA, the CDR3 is TGCGCCAGCAGCCACCTCCCGGGCTATAACACTGAAGCTTTCTTT. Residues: CASSHLPGYNTEAFF.

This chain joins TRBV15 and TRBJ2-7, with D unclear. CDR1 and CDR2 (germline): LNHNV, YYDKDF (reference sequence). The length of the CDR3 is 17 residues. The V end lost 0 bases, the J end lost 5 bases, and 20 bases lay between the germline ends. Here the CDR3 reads CATSRDRGVLTLHEQYF. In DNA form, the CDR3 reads TGTGCCACCAGCAGAGATCGAGGCGTCCTTACCCTTCACGAGCAGTACTTC.

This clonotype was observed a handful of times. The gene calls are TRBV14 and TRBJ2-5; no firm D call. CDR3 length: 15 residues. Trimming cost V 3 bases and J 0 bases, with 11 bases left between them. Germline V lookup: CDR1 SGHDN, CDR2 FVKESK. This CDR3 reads CASSHIGWYQETQYF. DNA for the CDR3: TGTGCCAGCAGCCACATTGGATGGTACCAAGAGACCCAGTACTTC.

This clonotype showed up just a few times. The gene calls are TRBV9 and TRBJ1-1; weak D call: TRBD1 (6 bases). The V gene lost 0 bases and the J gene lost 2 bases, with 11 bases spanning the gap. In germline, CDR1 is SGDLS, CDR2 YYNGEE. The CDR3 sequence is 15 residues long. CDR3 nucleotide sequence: TGTGCCAGCAGCGTAGATCCAGGGGATAACACTGAAGCTTTCTTT. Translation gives CASSVDPGDNTEAFF.

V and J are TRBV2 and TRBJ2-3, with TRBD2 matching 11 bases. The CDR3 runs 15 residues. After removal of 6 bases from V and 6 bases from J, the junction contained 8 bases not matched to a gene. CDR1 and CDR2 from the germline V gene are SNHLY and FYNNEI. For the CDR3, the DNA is TGTGCCAGCAGACAACTAGCGGGGGCCGCGGATACGCAGTATTTT. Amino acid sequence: CASRQLAGAADTQYF.

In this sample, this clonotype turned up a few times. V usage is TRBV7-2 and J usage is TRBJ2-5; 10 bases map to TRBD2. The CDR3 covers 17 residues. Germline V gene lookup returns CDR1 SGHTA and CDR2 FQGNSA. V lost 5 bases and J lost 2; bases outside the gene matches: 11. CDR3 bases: TGTGCCAGCAGCCCACCCCTAGCGGGGGCGGGACAAGAGACCCAGTACTTC. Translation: CASSPPLAGAGQETQYF.

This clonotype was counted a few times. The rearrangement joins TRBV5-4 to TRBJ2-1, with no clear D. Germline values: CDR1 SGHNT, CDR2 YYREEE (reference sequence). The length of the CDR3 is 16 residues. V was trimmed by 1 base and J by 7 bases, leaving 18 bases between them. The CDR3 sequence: CASSLLPVGFGNEQFF. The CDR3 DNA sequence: TGTGCCAGCAGCTTGCTTCCCGTTGGTTTTGGTAATGAGCAGTTCTTC. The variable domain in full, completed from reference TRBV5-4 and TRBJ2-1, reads ETGVTQSPTHLIKTRGQQVTLRCSSQSGHNTVSWYQQALGQGPQFIFQYYREEENGRGNFPPRFSGLQFPNYSSELNVNALELDDSALYLCASSLLPVGFGNEQFFGPGTRLTVL.

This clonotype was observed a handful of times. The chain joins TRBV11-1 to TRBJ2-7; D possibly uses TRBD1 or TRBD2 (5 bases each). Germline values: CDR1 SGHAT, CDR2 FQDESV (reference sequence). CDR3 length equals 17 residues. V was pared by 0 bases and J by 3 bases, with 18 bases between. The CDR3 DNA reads TGTGCCAGCAGCTTAGCGCTTTTCGGGACGGTACTCTACGAGCAGTACTTC. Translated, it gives CASSLALFGTVLYEQYF.